The present TCR beta chain was sequenced within a study of PD-1 blockade in mismatch repair-deficient tumors. Looking at the study overall: Patients had about eleven mismatch repair-deficient cancer types and were previously treated and progressing.

The CDR3 is 15 amino acids. The ends were cut back, 0 bases at V and 11 bases at J, with 19 bases in the middle. Germline assignment: CDR1 MGHRA and CDR2 YSYEKL. The time point denotes: roughly 11-day in vitro stimulation with candidate neoantigen peptide 2. Mismatch repair deficiency was confirmed in all patients, by PCR or immunohistochemistry. Roughly 7 ELISpot-reactive neoantigen peptides each drove an approximately eleven-day in vitro stimulation. A no-peptide control culture served as baseline for clone fold changes. Using immunoSEQ multiplex PCR, the repertoire was profiled, and TCRdb retains in-frame clones only, with some absent. Of 8,500 to 10,000 clones in the sample, around 88% were seen once. Turning to this clone: Its antigen is still unknown.

Sample: cells cultured in vitro, taken from a patient treated with pembrolizumab. V gene TRBV4-1 combines with J gene TRBJ2-5, with D perhaps matching TRBD2 (6 bases). The receptor was isolated from an adult with mismatch repair-deficient cancer. The CDR3 region has the DNA TGCGCCAGCAGCCAAGATGATGCGGCGGGAACCTCGCAGTACTTC. Amino acids: CASSQDDAAGTSQYF.